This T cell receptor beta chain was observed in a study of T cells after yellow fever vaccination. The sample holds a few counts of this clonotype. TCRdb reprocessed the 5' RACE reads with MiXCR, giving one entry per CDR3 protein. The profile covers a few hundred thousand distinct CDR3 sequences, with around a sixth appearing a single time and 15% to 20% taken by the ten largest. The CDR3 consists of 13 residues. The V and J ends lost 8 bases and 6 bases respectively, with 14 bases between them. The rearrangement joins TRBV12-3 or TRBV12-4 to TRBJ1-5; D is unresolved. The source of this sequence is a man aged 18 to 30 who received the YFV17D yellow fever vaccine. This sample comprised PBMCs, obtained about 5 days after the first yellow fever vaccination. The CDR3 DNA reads TGTGCCAGCGTGTTACGGGAAGGTCAGCCCCAGCATTTT. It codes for CASVLREGQPQHF.